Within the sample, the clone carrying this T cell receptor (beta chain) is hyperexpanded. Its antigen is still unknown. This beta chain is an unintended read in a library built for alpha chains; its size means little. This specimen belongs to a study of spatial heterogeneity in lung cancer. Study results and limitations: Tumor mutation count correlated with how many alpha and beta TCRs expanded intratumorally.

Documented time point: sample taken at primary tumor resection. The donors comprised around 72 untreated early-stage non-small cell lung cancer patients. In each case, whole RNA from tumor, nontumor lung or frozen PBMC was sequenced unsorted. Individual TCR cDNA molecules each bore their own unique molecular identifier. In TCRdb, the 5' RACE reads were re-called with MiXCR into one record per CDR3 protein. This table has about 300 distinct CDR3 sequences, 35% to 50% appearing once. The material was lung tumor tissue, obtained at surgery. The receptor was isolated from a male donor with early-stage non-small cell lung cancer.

The CDR3, as DNA: TGTGCCAGCAGCCCGGGACTAGCGGGTCGCAATGAGCAGTTCTTC. It encodes CASSPGLAGRNEQFF. The rearrangement uses TRBV5-4 and TRBJ2-1, with 12 positions matching TRBD2. CDR1 and CDR2 (germline): SGHNT, YYREEE (reference sequence). The CDR3 totals 15 residues. With V trimmed by 4 bases and J by 6 bases, 5 bases remained unmatched. The entire variable domain, with the rest obtained from reference TRBV5-4 and TRBJ2-1, is as follows: ETGVTQSPTHLIKTRGQQVTLRCSSQSGHNTVSWYQQALGQGPQFIFQYYREEENGRGNFPPRFSGLQFPNYSSELNVNALELDDSALYLCASSPGLAGRNEQFFGPGTRLTVL.